The rows below give T cell receptor beta chains drawn from one sample of a study of blood T cell repertoires in COVID-19. The data were produced by immunoSEQ multiplex PCR, yet TCRdb's version contains in-frame clones alone and is incomplete. The top ten hold about 19% of the sample, which has 150,000 to 200,000 clones, approximately 79% seen once. Sequencing input: peripheral blood. The receptor set was obtained from a woman at least 80 years old with acute or convalescent COVID-19. Both conserved end residues are part of each CDR3. The D gene is left open where the match is weak.

V	D	J	DNA	CDR3
TRBV7-8	.	TRBJ1-2	TGTGCCAGCAGCTTAGGGACCGGGACATCCCCAAAATCAATCCTCAACTATGGCTACACCTTC	CASSLGTGTSPKSILNYGYTF
TRBV5-1	.	TRBJ2-3	TGCGCCAGCAGCTTAGCCGCATTAGGGGGAAGCGGTACGCAGTATTTT	CASSLAALGGSGTQYF
TRBV15	.	TRBJ2-2	TGTGCCACCAGTCAGAGTTTGGGAGATACCGGGGAGCTGTTTTTT	CATSQSLGDTGELFF
TRBV5-4	TRBD2	TRBJ2-1	TGTGCCAGCAGCCCCTCAACTAGCGGGAGTTACAATGAGCAGTTCTTC	CASSPSTSGSYNEQFF
TRBV7-2	TRBD1	TRBJ2-1	TGTGCCAGCAGCTTAGTAGCGACAGGGAACAATGAGCAGTTCTTC	CASSLVATGNNEQFF
TRBV5-1	TRBD1	TRBJ1-2	TGCGCCAGCAGCCCGGACAGGGAGATGGGAGGCTACACCTTC	CASSPDREMGGYTF
TRBV7-8	.	TRBJ1-5	TGTGCCAGCAGCTTAGCCTCGAATCAGCCCCAGCATTTT	CASSLASNQPQHF
TRBV7-2	.	TRBJ2-7	TGTGCCAGCAGCTTAGGGCGGGCCTACTCCTACGAGCAGTACTTC	CASSLGRAYSYEQYF
TRBV5-1	.	TRBJ2-1	TGCGCCAGCAGCTTGAAGGCGGGATCCTACAATGAGCAGTTCTTC	CASSLKAGSYNEQFF
TRBV28	.	TRBJ1-4	TGTGCCAGCAGTTTAGCCAGTGCTAATGAAAAACTGTTTTTT	CASSLASANEKLFF
TRBV19	TRBD1	TRBJ2-3	TGTGCCAGTAGTACCGATTGGGACAGGGGGCCAGATACGCAGTATTTT	CASSTDWDRGPDTQYF
TRBV4-2	TRBD1	TRBJ1-6	TGTGCCAGCAGCCAATACAGGGGGGCTGTTTCACCCCTCCACTTT	CASSQYRGAVSPLHF